This TCR beta chain was found in a study of blood T cell repertoires in COVID-19. About the research overall: Sources were T cells, B-cell-depleted T cells, or PBMCs; the material itself was cDNA or gDNA.

The V gene's germline CDR1 is SGHAT and CDR2 FQNNGV. The junction had 3 bases not matched to a gene; V was cut back by 5 bases and J by 2 bases. The CDR3 extends over 15 amino acids. Assay: immunoSEQ multiplex PCR; the TCRdb copy retains only in-frame clones and omits some. The sample consists of 30,000 to 40,000 clones, about 88% of them appearing once. The sequenced sample was peripheral blood. This TCR came from a man between 65 and 79 years old with active COVID-19. V usage is TRBV11-2 and J usage is TRBJ2-7; 13 bases fit TRBD2. CDR3 sequence (DNA): TGTGCCAGCAGCCAGGGACTAGCGGGGCCCTACGAGCAGTACTTC. Protein sequence: CASSQGLAGPYEQYF.